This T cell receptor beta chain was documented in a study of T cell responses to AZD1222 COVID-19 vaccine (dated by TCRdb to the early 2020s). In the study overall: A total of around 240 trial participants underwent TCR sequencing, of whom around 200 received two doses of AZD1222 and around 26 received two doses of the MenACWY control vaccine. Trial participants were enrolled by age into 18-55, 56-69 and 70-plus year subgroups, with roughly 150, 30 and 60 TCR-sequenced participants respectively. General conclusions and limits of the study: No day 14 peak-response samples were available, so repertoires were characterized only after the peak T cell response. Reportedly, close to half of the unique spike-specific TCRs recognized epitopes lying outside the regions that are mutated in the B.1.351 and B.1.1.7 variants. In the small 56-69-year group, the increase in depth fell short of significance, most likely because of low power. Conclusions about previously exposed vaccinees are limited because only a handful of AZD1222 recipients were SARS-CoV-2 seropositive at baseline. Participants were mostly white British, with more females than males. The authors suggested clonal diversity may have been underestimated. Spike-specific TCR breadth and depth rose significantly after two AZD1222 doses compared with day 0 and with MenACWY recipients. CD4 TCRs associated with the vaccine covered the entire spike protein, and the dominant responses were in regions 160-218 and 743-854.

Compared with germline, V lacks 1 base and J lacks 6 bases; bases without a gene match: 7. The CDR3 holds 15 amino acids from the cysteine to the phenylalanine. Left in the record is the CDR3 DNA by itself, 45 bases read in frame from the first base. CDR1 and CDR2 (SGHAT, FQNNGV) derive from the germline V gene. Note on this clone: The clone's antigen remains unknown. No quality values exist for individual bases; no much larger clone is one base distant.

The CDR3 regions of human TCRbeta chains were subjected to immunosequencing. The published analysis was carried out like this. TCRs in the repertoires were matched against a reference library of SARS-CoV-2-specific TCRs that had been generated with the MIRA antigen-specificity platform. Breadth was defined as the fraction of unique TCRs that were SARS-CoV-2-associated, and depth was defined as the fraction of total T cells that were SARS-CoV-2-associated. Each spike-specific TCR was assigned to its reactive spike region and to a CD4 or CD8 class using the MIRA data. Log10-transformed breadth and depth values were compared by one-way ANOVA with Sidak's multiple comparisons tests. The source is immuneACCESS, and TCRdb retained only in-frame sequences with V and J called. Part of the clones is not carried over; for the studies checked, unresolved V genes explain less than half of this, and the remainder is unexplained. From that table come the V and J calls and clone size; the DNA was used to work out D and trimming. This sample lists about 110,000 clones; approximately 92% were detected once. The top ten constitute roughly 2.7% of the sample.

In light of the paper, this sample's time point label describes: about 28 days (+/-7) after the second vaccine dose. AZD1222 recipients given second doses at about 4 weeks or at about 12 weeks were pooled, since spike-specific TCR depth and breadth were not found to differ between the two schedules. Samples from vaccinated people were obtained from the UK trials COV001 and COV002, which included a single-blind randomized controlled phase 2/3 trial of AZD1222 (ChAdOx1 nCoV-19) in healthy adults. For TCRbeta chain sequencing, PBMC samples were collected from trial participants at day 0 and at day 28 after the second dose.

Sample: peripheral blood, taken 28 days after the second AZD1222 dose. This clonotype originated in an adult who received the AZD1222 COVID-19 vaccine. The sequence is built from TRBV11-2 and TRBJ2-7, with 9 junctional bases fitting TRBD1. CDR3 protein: CASSLAGQGMGEQYF. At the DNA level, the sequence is TGTGCCAGCAGCTTAGCTGGACAGGGGATGGGCGAGCAGTACTTC. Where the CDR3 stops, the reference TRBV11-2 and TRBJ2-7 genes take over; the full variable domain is EAGVAQSPRYKIIEKRQSVAFWCNPISGHATLYWYQQILGQGPKLLIQFQNNGVVDDSQLPKDRFSAERLKGVDSTLKIQPAKLEDSAVYLCASSLAGQGMGEQYFGPGTRLTVT.